This T cell receptor beta chain came from a study of CD8 T cells in ankylosing spondylitis. Study conclusions and caveats: The authors reported significant enrichment of disease-linked clones in matched ankylosing spondylitis synovial fluid. Some of the motif variants had earlier been found in reactive arthritis patients' fluid and blood. Among TCR beta sequences, a motif of several highly homologous variants appeared characteristic of ankylosing spondylitis blood. Disease-associated clonotypes exhibited CD8+ identity and were relatively infrequent in peripheral blood.

This clonotype occurred a few times. The antigen remains unidentified. V lost 5 bases, J lost 2 bases, and 15 bases lay in between. The CDR3 has 15 residues. TCRdb ran MiXCR on the 5' RACE reads and lists one entry per CDR3 protein. Of a few hundred thousand distinct CDR3 sequences listed, roughly an eighth are singletons. Sample: blood, either unsorted or a sorted T cell fraction (not recorded which). This rearrangement joins TRBV12-3 or TRBV12-4 to TRBJ1-1; D uncertain. This clonotype was sampled from a male donor with ankylosing spondylitis. The CDR3 region is CASSPDPSRNTEAFF. In DNA, the CDR3 is TGTGCCAGCAGTCCGGACCCGTCGAGAAACACTGAAGCTTTCTTT.